These T cell receptor beta chains were read from a single sample in a study of blood T cell repertoires in COVID-19. The table came from immunoSEQ multiplex PCR; TCRdb's copy has only in-frame clones and leaves some out. Here the sample spans about 440,000 clones, 90% being singletons. Sequencing was done on a sample of PBMCs or T cells enriched from blood (not recorded which). These TCRs come from a man younger than 35 who had recovered from COVID-19. The CDR3 runs from the conserved cysteine through the conserved F or W. D genes are given only for firm matches. The size entry is marked missing in some rows and otherwise reads once, few, many or a size class.

j_gene,d_gene,abundance,v_gene,CDR3aa,CDR3nt
TRBJ1-5,TRBD1,once,TRBV19,CASSEWDSHNQPQHF,TGTGCCAGTAGTGAATGGGACAGCCACAATCAGCCCCAGCATTTT
TRBJ1-6,-,-,TRBV30,CAWAQQPTFNSPLHF,TGTGCCTGGGCTCAACAGCCGACCTTTAATTCACCCCTCCACTTT
TRBJ1-1,-,-,TRBV3-1/TRBV3-2,CASSTREGGLNTEAFF,TGTGCCAGCAGCACCCGAGAGGGCGGGCTGAACACTGAAGCTTTCTTT
TRBJ1-6,-,-,TRBV7-9,CASSFSGTTHF,TGTGCCAGCAGCTTCTCCGGGACAACCCACTTT
TRBJ1-2,TRBD1,-,TRBV19,CASSITAGGNYGYTF,TGTGCCAGTAGTATTACGGCAGGGGGAAACTATGGCTACACCTTC
TRBJ1-4,-,once,TRBV11-2,CASSLGWSGTTNEKLFF,TGTGCCAGCAGCTTAGGGTGGTCGGGAACAACTAATGAAAAACTGTTTTTT
TRBJ2-1,-,-,TRBV5-1,CASSLGSGEPYNEQFF,TGCGCCAGCAGCTTGGGGTCGGGGGAACCCTACAATGAGCAGTTCTTC
TRBJ2-7,-,-,TRBV6-5,CASSRSGGEQYF,TGTGCCAGCAGTCGCTCAGGGGGGGAGCAGTACTTC
TRBJ1-1,-,-,TRBV27,CASSFRWTVENTEAFF,TGTGCCAGCAGTTTCCGCTGGACAGTCGAGAACACTGAAGCTTTCTTT
TRBJ1-1,TRBD1,-,TRBV6-5,CASSTGGSTEAFF,TGTGCCAGCAGCACAGGGGGCTCTACTGAAGCTTTCTTT
TRBJ1-2,TRBD1,-,TRBV9,CASSPGGLGQGIFYGYTF,TGTGCCAGCAGCCCGGGGGGTCTGGGACAGGGGATTTTTTATGGCTACACCTTC
TRBJ1-2,-,-,TRBV28,CASSSTVTLNFMTNYGYTF,TGTGCCAGCAGTTCGACAGTGACTCTCAATTTTATGACTAACTATGGCTACACCTTC
TRBJ2-7,-,-,TRBV7-8,CASSPETGYEQYF,TGTGCCAGCAGCCCCGAGACTGGGTACGAGCAGTACTTC
TRBJ1-5,-,-,TRBV7-2,CASSLDREQPQHF,TGTGCCAGCAGCTTAGATAGAGAACAGCCCCAGCATTTT
TRBJ1-1,-,-,TRBV5-4,CASSPRDTEAFF,TGTGCCAGCAGCCCCAGGGACACTGAAGCTTTCTTT
TRBJ1-5,TRBD1,-,TRBV28,CASTSIRDRAYNQPQHF,TGTGCCAGCACCAGTATCCGGGACAGGGCTTACAATCAGCCCCAGCATTTT
TRBJ1-2,TRBD1,-,TRBV11-2,CASSLGQVAYGYTF,TGTGCCAGCAGCTTGGGACAGGTGGCCTATGGCTACACCTTC
TRBJ2-7,TRBD1,-,TRBV5-1,CASSWGQAYEQYF,TGCGCCAGCAGCTGGGGACAGGCCTACGAGCAGTACTTC
TRBJ2-1,-,-,TRBV4-1,CASSQFNAGYNEQFF,TGCGCCAGCAGCCAATTTAATGCGGGGTACAATGAGCAGTTCTTC
TRBJ1-1,-,-,TRBV20-1,CSARRVEAFF,TGCAGTGCTAGGCGGGTTGAAGCTTTCTTT
TRBJ2-7,-,-,TRBV10-1,CASSEGRGSYEQYF,TGCGCCAGCAGTGAGGGCAGGGGCTCCTACGAGCAGTACTTC
TRBJ2-7,-,-,TRBV7-7,CASSLTVNNEQYF,TGTGCCAGCAGCTTAACAGTCAACAACGAGCAGTACTTC
TRBJ1-2,TRBD1,-,TRBV7-9,CASSRLRDRGNYGYTF,TGTGCCAGCAGCCGCCTCCGGGACAGGGGTAACTATGGCTACACCTTC
TRBJ1-1,TRBD1,-,TRBV25-1,CASSRGSNTEAFF,TGTGCCAGCAGCAGGGGGTCGAACACTGAAGCTTTCTTT
TRBJ2-1,-,-,TRBV6-5,CASRGPGSSYNEQFF,TGTGCCAGTAGAGGACCGGGGAGCTCCTACAATGAGCAGTTCTTC
TRBJ2-7,TRBD1,-,TRBV24-1,CATSDSGQGFEQYF,TGTGCCACCAGTGACTCGGGACAGGGGTTCGAGCAGTACTTC
TRBJ1-5,-,-,TRBV12-2,CASRLVSSPNQPQHF,TGTGCAAGTCGCTTAGTCAGTTCCCCCAATCAGCCCCAGCATTTT
TRBJ1-4,-,-,TRBV28,CASSLLSATNEKLFF,TGTGCCAGCAGTTTATTATCTGCAACTAATGAAAAACTGTTTTTT
TRBJ1-1,TRBD1,-,TRBV28,CASPPLVRGREDTEAFF,TGTGCCAGCCCTCCCCTCGTCAGGGGGCGAGAGGACACTGAAGCTTTCTTT
TRBJ2-2,TRBD1,-,TRBV9,CASSVKERGTGPPGELFF,TGTGCCAGCAGCGTAAAGGAGAGAGGGACAGGGCCCCCCGGGGAGCTGTTTTTT
TRBJ1-5,-,once,TRBV12-1,CASSFGAPEIWNSNQPQHF,TGTGCCAGCAGCTTTGGGGCTCCAGAGATTTGGAATAGCAATCAGCCCCAGCATTTT
TRBJ2-7,TRBD2,-,TRBV28,CATKSGRAQSYEQYF,TGTGCCACCAAAAGCGGGAGGGCCCAATCCTACGAGCAGTACTTC
TRBJ1-1,-,-,TRBV5-1,CASSLGGFSNTEAFF,TGCGCCAGCAGCTTGGGAGGATTTTCGAACACTGAAGCTTTCTTT
TRBJ1-6,TRBD1,-,TRBV19,CASSISGTGGDSPLHF,TGTGCCAGTAGTATATCGGGGACAGGGGGCGATTCACCCCTCCACTTT
TRBJ1-6,TRBD1,-,TRBV5-1,CASSPDRVLEPLHF,TGCGCCAGCAGCCCGGACAGGGTATTAGAACCCCTCCACTTT
TRBJ1-1,-,-,TRBV19,CASSIGRIEMNTEAFF,TGTGCCAGTAGTATAGGGCGGATTGAGATGAACACTGAAGCTTTCTTT
TRBJ2-7,TRBD1,-,TRBV2,CASRAQTGAEQYF,TGTGCCAGCAGGGCCCAGACAGGGGCAGAGCAGTACTTC
TRBJ1-3,-,-,TRBV2,CASSEFAGLGNTIYF,TGTGCCAGCAGTGAATTCGCAGGGCTCGGAAACACCATATATTTT
TRBJ2-2,-,-,TRBV4-1,CASSQEPQRTGELFF,TGCGCCAGCAGCCAAGAGCCCCAGAGGACCGGGGAGCTGTTTTTT
TRBJ2-2,-,-,TRBV7-3,CASSPSPGAGVTGELFF,TGTGCCAGCAGCCCCAGCCCGGGGGCGGGAGTTACCGGGGAGCTGTTTTTT
TRBJ2-5,-,-,TRBV2,CASSGPDGITGTQYF,TGTGCCAGCAGTGGACCGGACGGGATCACGGGGACCCAGTACTTC
TRBJ2-1,-,-,TRBV14,CASSQVPGTPSYNEQFF,TGTGCCAGCAGCCAGGTCCCCGGGACTCCATCCTACAATGAGCAGTTCTTC
TRBJ2-7,-,many,TRBV30,CAWSVVRGEQYF,TGTGCCTGGAGTGTAGTTCGGGGGGAGCAGTACTTC